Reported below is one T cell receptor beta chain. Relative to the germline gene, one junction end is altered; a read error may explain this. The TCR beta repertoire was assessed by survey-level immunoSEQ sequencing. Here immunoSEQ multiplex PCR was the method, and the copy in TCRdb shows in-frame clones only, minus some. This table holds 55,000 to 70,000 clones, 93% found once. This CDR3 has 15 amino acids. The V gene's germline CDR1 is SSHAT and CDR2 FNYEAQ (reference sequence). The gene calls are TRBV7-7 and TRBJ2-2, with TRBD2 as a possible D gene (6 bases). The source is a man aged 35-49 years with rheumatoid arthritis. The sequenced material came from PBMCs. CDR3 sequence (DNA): TGTGCTAGCAGCTTGGCGGGGAGGAACACCGGGGAGCTGTTTTTT. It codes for CASSLAGRNTGELFF.